The entry that follows covers one T cell receptor (beta chain) sequence. This sample was taken from a study of T cell changes during pregnancy in multiple sclerosis. Trimming at V came to 1 base and at J to 7 bases, leaving 8 bases not matched to a gene. CDR3 length equals 16 residues. Germline CDR1 reads SEHNR; CDR2 reads FQNEAQ (reference sequence). TCRdb's copy holds only in-frame clones and misses some; the assay was immunoSEQ multiplex PCR. The sample has approximately 89,000 clones; about 93% are singletons. This sequence was found in a female donor with multiple sclerosis, enrolled in a pregnancy study. V and J are TRBV7-9 and TRBJ2-1, with TRBD2 matching over 9 bases. The specimen was peripheral blood, collected in the third trimester of pregnancy. The CDR3 coding sequence is TGTGCCAGCAGCTTAGTGATCTCTAGCGGGATGAATGAGCAGTTCTTC. Its translation: CASSLVISSGMNEQFF.